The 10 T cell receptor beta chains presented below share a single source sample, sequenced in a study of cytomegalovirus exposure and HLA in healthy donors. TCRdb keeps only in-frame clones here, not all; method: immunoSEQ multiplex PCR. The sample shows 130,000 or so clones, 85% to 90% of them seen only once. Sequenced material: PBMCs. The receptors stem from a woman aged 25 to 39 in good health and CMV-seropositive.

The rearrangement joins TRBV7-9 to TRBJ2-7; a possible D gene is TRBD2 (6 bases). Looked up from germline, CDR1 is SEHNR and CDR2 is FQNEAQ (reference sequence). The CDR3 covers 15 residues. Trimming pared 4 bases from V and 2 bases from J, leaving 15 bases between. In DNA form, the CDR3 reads TGTGCCAGCAGCTCAACTTCCGGGAGTCCCTACGAGCAGTACTTC. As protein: CASSSTSGSPYEQYF.

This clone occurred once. CDR3: CASSIGPGQAYEQYF. CDR3 DNA sequence: TGTGCCAGTAGTATAGGGCCGGGACAGGCCTACGAGCAGTACTTC. The chain carries TRBV19 and TRBJ2-7, with 8 positions matching TRBD1. Trimming at V came to 1 base and at J to 2 bases, leaving 4 bases not matched to a gene. There are 15 residues in the CDR3. Germline CDR1 reads LNHDA; CDR2 reads SQIVND (reference sequence).

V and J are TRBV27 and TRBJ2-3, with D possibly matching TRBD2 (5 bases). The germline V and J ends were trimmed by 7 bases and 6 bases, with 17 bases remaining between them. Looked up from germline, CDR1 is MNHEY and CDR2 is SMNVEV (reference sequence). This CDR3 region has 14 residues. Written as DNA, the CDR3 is TGTGCCAGCACCATAAAGGGAGTAGAGGATACGCAGTATTTT. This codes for CASTIKGVEDTQYF.

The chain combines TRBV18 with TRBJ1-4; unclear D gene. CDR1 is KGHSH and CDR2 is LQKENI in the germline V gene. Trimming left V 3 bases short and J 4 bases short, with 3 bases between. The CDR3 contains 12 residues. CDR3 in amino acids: CASSPYNEKLFF. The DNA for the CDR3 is TGTGCCAGCTCACCCTATAATGAAAAACTGTTTTTT.

For the CDR3, the DNA is TGTGCCAGCTCACCGGGGGCTACGGAGACCCAGTACTTC. It yields the protein CASSPGATETQYF. The chain joins TRBV18 to TRBJ2-5; weak D call: TRBD1 (6 bases). Germline CDR1 is KGHSH and CDR2 is LQKENI. V lost 3 bases and J lost 5, with 10 bases in between. This CDR3 is 13 amino acids long.

CDR3 loop: CASSSSGPHGYTF. The CDR3 DNA sequence: TGCGCCAGCAGCTCATCAGGGCCCCATGGCTACACCTTC. The chain recombines TRBV5-1 with TRBJ1-2; perhaps TRBD1 as D (5 bases). V was clipped by 3 bases and J by 6 bases, with 12 bases between them. Germline CDR1 and CDR2: SGHRS and YFSETQ. This CDR3 is built from 13 residues. Filled out from reference TRBV5-1 and TRBJ1-2, the complete variable domain reads KAGVTQTPRYLIKTRGQQVTLSCSPISGHRSVSWYQQTPGQGLQFLFEYFSETQRNKGNFPGRFSGRQFSNSRSEMNVSTLELGDSALYLCASSSSGPHGYTFGSGTRLTVV.

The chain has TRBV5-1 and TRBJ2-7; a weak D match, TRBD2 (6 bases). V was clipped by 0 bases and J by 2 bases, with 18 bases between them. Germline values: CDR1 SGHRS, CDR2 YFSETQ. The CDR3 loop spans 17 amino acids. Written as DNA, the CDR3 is TGCGCCAGCAGCTTGGATCCTCTAGGCAGCGGGCCCTACGAGCAGTACTTC. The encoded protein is CASSLDPLGSGPYEQYF.

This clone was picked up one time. The DNA for the CDR3 is TGTGCCAGCAGCGCGAAGCGGGGCTACGGGGATGAGCAGTTCTTC. Amino acid sequence: CASSAKRGYGDEQFF. V usage is TRBV9 and J usage is TRBJ2-1; TRBD2 agrees at 7 bases. In germline, CDR1 is SGDLS, CDR2 YYNGEE. The CDR3 runs to 15 residues. V trimming: 3 bases; J trimming: 8 bases; junction bases outside the gene matches: 11. The full variable domain, completed using reference TRBV9 and TRBJ2-1, is DSGVTQTPKHLITATGQRVTLRCSPRSGDLSVYWYQQSLDQGLQFLIQYYNGEERAKGNILERFSAQQFPDLHSELNLSSLELGDSALYFCASSAKRGYGDEQFFGPGTRLTVL.

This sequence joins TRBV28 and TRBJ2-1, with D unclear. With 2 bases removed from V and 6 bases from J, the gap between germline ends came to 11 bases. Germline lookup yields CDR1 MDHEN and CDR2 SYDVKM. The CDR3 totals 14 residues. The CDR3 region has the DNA TGTGCCAGCAGTTTAACGTCTTGGCCCAATGAGCAGTTCTTC. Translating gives CASSLTSWPNEQFF.

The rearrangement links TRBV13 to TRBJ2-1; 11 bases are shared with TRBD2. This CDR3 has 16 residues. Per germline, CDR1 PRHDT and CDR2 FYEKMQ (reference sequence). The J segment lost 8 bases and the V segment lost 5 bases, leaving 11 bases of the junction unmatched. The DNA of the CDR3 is TGTGCCAGCAGCCCGACGACTAGCGGGAACGCGGATGAGCAGTTCTTC. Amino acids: CASSPTTSGNADEQFF. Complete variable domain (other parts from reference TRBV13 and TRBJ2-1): AAGVIQSPRHLIKEKRETATLKCYPIPRHDTVYWYQQGPGQDPQFLISFYEKMQSDKGSIPDRFSAQQFSDYHSELNMSSLELGDSALYFCASSPTTSGNADEQFFGPGTRLTVL.